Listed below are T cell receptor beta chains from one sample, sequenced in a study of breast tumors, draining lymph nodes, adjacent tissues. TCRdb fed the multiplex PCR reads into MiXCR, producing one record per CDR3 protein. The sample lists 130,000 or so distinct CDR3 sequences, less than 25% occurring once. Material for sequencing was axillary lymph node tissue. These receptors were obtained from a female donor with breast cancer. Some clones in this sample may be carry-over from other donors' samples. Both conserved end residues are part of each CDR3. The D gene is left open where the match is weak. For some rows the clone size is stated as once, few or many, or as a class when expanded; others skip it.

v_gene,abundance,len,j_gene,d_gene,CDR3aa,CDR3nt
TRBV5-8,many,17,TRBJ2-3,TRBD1,CASSLLEGTEDPDTQYF,TGTGCCAGCAGCTTACTTGAAGGGACAGAGGATCCAGATACGCAGTATTTT
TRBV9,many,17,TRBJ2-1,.,CASSPRRQASSYNEQFF,TGTGCCAGCAGCCCGAGAAGACAGGCTAGCTCCTACAATGAGCAGTTCTTC
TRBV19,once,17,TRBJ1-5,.,CASSVRRPQGFHQPQHF,TGTGCCAGTAGTGTTCGACGGCCACAGGGATTCCATCAGCCCCAGCATTTT
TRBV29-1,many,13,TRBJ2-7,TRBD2,CSVRSSGRYEQYF,TGCAGCGTTCGATCTAGCGGGAGGTACGAGCAGTACTTC
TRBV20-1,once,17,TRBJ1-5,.,CSASGGGLLTGNQPQHF,TGCAGTGCTAGCGGGGGCGGTCTCTTGACGGGCAATCAGCCCCAGCATTTT
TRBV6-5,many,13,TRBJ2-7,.,CASSGVREYEQYF,TGTGCCAGCAGTGGAGTTCGGGAGTACGAGCAGTACTTC
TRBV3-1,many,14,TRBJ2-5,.,CASSQDFGRQTQYF,TGTGCCAGCAGCCAAGACTTCGGGAGACAGACCCAGTACTTC
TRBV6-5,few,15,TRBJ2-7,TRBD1,CASSFSDRGLHEQYF,TGTGCCAGCAGTTTTTCCGACAGGGGGCTACACGAGCAGTACTTC
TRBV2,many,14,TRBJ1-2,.,CASDGQQASYGYTF,TGTGCCAGCGATGGTCAGCAGGCGAGCTATGGCTACACCTTC
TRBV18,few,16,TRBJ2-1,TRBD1,CASSRTGTGEPNEQFF,TGTGCCAGCTCACGAACCGGGACAGGGGAGCCCAATGAGCAGTTCTTC
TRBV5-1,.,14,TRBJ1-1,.,CASSDLGTFPEAFF,TGCGCCAGCAGCGATCTAGGGACGTTCCCTGAAGCTTTCTTT
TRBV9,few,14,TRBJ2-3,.,CASSSGPSTDTQYF,TGTGCCAGCAGCTCGGGACCCAGCACAGATACGCAGTATTTT
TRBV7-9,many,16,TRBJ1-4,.,CASSLSRGTVREKLFF,TGTGCCAGCAGCTTATCTAGAGGGACGGTACGTGAAAAACTGTTTTTT
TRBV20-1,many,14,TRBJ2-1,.,CSARSRGSYNEQFF,TGCAGTGCTAGAAGCCGAGGCTCCTACAATGAGCAGTTCTTC
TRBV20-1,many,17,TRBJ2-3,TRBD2,CSARPGTSGVGWDTQYF,TGCAGTGCTAGACCCGGGACTAGCGGGGTGGGCTGGGATACGCAGTATTTT
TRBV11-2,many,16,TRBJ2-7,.,CASSHPMGVVNNEQYF,TGTGCCAGCAGCCACCCAATGGGGGTAGTCAATAACGAGCAGTACTTC
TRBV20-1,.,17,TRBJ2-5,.,CGARGMDFAGPPETQYF,TGCGGTGCTAGAGGTATGGACTTCGCAGGGCCACCAGAGACCCAGTACTTC
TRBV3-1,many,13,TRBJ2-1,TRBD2,CASSGLGNNEQFF,TGTGCCAGCAGTGGACTAGGGAACAATGAGCAGTTCTTC
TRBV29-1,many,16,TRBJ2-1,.,CSVEDLLELSYNEQFF,TGCAGCGTTGAAGACCTTCTTGAACTCTCCTACAATGAGCAGTTCTTC
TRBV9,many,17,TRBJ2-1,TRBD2,CASSVEGRDYPANEQFF,TGTGCCAGCAGCGTAGAGGGACGGGACTACCCCGCCAATGAGCAGTTCTTC